This T cell receptor (beta chain) emerged from a study of cytomegalovirus exposure and HLA in healthy donors. 60 Vbeta and 13 Jbeta primers were used in PCR. TCRdb's table, derived via immunoSEQ multiplex PCR, lists solely in-frame clones and lacks some. The profile shows roughly 170,000 clones, around 80% of them singletons. This clone was counted only a few times. The CDR3 spans 16 residues. V was shortened by 0 bases and J by 6 bases, with 14 bases between the two germline ends. Per germline, CDR1 MNHEY and CDR2 SVGAGI. The rearrangement uses TRBV6-5 and TRBJ1-4; TRBD1 might be the D (5 bases). Sequencing was done on a sample of PBMCs. The source of this sequence is a girl aged 2-15 years in good health and CMV-seropositive. The CDR3 is CASSYSFREVHEKLFF. The CDR3 bases are TGTGCCAGCAGTTACTCGTTCAGGGAGGTGCATGAAAAACTGTTTTTT.